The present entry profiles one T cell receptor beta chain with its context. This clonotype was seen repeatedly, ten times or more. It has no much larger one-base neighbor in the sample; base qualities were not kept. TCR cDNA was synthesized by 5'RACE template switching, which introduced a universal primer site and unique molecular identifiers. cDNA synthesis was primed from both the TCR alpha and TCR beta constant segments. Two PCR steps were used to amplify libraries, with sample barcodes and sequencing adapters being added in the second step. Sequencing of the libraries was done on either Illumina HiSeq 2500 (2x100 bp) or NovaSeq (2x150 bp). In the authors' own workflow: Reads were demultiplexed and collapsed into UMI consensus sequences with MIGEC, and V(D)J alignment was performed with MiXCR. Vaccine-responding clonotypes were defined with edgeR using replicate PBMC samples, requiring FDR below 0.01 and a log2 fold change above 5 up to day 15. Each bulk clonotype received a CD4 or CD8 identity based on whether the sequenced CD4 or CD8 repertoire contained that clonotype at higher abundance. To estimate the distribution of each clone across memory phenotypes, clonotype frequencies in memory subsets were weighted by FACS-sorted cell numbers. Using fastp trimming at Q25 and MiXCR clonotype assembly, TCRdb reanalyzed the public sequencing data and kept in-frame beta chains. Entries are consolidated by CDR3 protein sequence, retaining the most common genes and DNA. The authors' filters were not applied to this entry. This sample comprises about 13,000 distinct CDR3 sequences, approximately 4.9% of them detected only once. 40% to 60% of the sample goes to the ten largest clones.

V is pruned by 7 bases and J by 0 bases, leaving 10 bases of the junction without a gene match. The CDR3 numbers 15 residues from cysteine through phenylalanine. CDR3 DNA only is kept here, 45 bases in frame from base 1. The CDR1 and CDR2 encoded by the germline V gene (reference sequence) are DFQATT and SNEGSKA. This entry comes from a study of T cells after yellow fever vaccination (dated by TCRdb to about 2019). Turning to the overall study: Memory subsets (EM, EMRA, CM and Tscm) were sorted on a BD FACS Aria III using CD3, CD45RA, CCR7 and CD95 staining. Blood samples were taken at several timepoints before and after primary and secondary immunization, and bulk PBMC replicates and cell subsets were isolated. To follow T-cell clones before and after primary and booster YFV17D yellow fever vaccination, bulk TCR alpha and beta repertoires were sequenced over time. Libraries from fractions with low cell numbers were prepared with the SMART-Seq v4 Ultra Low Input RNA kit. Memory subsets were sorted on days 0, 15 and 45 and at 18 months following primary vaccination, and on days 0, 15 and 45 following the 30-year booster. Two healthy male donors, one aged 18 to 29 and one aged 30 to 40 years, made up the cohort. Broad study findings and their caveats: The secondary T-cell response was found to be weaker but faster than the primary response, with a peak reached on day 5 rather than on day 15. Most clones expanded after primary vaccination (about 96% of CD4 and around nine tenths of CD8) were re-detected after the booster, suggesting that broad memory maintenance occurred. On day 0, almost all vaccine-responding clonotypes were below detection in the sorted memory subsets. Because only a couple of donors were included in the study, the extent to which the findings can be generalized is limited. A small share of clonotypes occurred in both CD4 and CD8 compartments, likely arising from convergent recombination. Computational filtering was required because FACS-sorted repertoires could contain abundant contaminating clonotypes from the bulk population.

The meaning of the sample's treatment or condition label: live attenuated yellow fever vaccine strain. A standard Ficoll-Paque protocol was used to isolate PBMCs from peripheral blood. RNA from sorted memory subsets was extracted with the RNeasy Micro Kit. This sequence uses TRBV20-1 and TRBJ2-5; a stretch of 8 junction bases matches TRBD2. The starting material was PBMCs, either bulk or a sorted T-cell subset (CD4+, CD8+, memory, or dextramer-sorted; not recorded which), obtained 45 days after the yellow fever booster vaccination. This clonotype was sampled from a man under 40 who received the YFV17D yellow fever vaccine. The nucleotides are TGCAGTGTCGGGGGGGGACTTTGGTACCAAGAGACCCAGTACTTC. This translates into CSVGGGLWYQETQYF.